One TCR beta chain is described in this entry. Assay: immunoSEQ multiplex PCR; the TCRdb copy retains only in-frame clones and omits some. Of tens of thousands of clones listed, 90% are singletons. The source of the sample is a study of T cell responses to AZD1222 COVID-19 vaccine. The CDR3 has 15 amino acids. The V end lost 1 base, the J end lost 9 bases, and 13 bases lay between the germline ends. CDR1 is MGHDK and CDR2 is SYGVNS in the germline V gene. The sequencing used peripheral blood, collected 28 days after the second AZD1222 dose. The TCR was taken from an adult who received the AZD1222 COVID-19 vaccine. The chain recombines TRBV25-1 with TRBJ1-6, with D hard to call. CDR3 nucleotide sequence: TGTGCCAGCAGTGAATTGGAGCGTGCGAGTTCACCCCTCCACTTT. Translation gives CASSELERASSPLHF. Based on the CDR3 plus reference TRBV25-1 and TRBJ1-6, the full variable domain is EADIYQTPRYLVIGTGKKITLECSQTMGHDKMYWYQQDPGMELHLIHYSYGVNSTEKGDLSSESTVSRIRTEHFPLTLESARPSHTSQYLCASSELERASSPLHFGNGTRLTVT.